This TCR beta chain emerged from a study of T cells after yellow fever vaccination. Points from the study as a whole: Researchers report a weaker secondary response that nonetheless peaked faster, day 5 versus 15. Contamination by abundant bulk-population clonotypes could be present in FACS-sorted repertoires. After the booster, over 95% of CD4 and about nine tenths of CD8 primary-response clones were re-detected.

In its sample, this clonotype was seen many times. What it recognizes is unknown. Production of TCR cDNA was by 5'RACE template switching, which also added a universal primer site and UMIs. TCRdb analysed the 5' RACE reads with MiXCR anew, one entry per CDR3 protein. This sample has around 310,000 distinct CDR3 sequences; approximately 4% occur once, and the top ten carry 24%. Germline V gives CDR1 SGHRS, CDR2 YFSETQ. This CDR3 contains 13 residues. The junction had 0 bases not matched to a gene; V was cut back by 0 bases and J by 9 bases. The sequence was obtained from a man in his late teens or twenties who received the YFV17D yellow fever vaccine. The sequenced sample was PBMCs, obtained 5 days after the yellow fever booster vaccination. The chain employs TRBV5-1 and TRBJ1-1, with 12 bases identical to TRBD1. The CDR3 DNA follows: TGCGCCAGCAGCTTGGGGGACAGGGGGCAAGCTTTCTTT. This translates into CASSLGDRGQAFF.